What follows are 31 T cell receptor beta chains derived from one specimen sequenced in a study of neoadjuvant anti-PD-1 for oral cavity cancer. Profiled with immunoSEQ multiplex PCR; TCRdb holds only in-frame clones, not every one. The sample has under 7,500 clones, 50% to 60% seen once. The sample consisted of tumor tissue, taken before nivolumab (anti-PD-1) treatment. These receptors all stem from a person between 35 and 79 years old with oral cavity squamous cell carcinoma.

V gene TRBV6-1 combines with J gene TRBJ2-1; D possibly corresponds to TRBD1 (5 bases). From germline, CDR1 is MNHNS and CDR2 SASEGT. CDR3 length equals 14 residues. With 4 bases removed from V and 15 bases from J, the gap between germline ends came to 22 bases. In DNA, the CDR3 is TGTGCCAGCAGTGTGCGGACACTGGCAGCGTTGGCGTTCTTC. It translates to CASSVRTLAALAFF.

This chain's CDR3 is CASSHDSWGNEQFF. DNA for the CDR3: TGTGCCAGCAGCCATGACTCTTGGGGGAATGAGCAGTTCTTC. The V call is TRBV7-3, the J call TRBJ2-1; the D gene could be TRBD1 or TRBD2 (5 bases each). The CDR3 length is 14 residues. Per the germline V gene, CDR1 is SGHTA and CDR2 is FQGTGA. The V gene lost 5 bases and the J gene lost 7 bases, with 15 bases spanning the gap.

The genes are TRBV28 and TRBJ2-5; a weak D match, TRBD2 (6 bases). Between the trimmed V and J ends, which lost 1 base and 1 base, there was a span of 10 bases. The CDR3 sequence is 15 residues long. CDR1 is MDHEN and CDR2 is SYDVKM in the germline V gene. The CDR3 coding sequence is TGTGCCAGCAGTTTATCCGGGGGTGGCCAAGAGACCCAGTACTTC. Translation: CASSLSGGGQETQYF.

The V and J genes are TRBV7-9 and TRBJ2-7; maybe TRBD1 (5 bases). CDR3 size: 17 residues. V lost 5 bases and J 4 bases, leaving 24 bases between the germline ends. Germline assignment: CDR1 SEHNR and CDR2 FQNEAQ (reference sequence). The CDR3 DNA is TGTGCCAGCAGCCAGCTTAGAACGCGGCAGGGAATTTACGAGCAGTACTTC. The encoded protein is CASSQLRTRQGIYEQYF.

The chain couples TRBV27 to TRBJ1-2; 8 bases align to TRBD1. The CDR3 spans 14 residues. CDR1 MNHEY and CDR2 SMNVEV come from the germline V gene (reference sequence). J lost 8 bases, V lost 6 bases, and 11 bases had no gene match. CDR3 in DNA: TGTGCCAGCAGCCACGGTGACAGGGGAGGAGGCTACACCTTC. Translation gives CASSHGDRGGGYTF.

The CDR3 nucleotides read TGTGCCAGCAGCTTAGAACAGAGCTCCTACGAGCAGTACTTC. It yields the protein CASSLEQSSYEQYF. This chain uses TRBV5-4 with TRBJ2-7; D is uncertain. This CDR3 comprises 14 residues. The germline V and J ends were trimmed by 2 bases and 0 bases, with 9 bases remaining between them. Germline V gene sequence: CDR1 SGHNT, CDR2 YYREEE (reference sequence).

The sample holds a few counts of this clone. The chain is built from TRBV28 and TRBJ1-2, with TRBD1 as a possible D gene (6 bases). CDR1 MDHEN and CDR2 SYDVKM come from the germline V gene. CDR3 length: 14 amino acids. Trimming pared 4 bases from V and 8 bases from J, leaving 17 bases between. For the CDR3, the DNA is TGTGCCAGCAGTTCCGAGGACAGCTACGCAGGCTACACCTTC. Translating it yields CASSSEDSYAGYTF.

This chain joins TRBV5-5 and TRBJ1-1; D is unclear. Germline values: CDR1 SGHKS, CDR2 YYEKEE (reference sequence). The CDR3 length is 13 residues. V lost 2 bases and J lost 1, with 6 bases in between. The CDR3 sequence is CASSFPQNTEAFF. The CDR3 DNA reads TGTGCCAGCAGCTTTCCCCAGAACACTGAAGCTTTCTTT. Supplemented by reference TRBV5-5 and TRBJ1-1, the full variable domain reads DAGVTQSPTHLIKTRGQQVTLRCSPISGHKSVSWYQQVLGQGPQFIFQYYEKEERGRGNFPDRFSARQFPNYSSELNVNALLLGDSALYLCASSFPQNTEAFFGQGTRLTVV.

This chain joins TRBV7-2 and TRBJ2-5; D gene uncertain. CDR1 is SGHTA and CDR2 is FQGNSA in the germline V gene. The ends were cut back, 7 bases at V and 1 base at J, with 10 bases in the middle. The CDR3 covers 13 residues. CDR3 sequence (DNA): TGTGCCAGCACCCAGACTCTCCAAGAGACCCAGTACTTC. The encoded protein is CASTQTLQETQYF.

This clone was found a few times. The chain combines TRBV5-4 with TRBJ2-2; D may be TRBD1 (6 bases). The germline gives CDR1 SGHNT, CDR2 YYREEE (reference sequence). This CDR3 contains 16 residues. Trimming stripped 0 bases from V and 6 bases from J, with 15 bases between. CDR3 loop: CASSLGAGAVAGELFF. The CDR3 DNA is TGTGCCAGCAGCTTGGGAGCAGGGGCAGTGGCCGGGGAGCTGTTTTTT.

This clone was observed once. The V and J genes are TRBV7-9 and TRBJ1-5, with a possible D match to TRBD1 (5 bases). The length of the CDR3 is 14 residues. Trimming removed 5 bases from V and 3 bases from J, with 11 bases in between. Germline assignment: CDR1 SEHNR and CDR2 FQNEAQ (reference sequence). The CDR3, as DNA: TGTGCCAGCAGCCCTGGGACCGCCAATCAGCCCCAGCATTTT. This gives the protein CASSPGTANQPQHF. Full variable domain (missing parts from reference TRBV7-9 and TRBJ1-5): DTGVSQNPRHKITKRGQNVTFRCDPISEHNRLYWYRQTLGQGPEFLTYFQNEAQLEKSRLLSDRFSAERPKGSFSTLEIQRTEQGDSAMYLCASSPGTANQPQHFGDGTRLSIL.

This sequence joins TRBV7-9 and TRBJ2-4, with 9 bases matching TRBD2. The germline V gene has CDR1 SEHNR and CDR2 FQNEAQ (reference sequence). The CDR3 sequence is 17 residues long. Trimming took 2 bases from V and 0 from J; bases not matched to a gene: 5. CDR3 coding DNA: TGTGCCAGCAGCTTACTAGCGGGAAGTATAGCCAAAAACATTCAGTACTTC. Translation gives CASSLLAGSIAKNIQYF.

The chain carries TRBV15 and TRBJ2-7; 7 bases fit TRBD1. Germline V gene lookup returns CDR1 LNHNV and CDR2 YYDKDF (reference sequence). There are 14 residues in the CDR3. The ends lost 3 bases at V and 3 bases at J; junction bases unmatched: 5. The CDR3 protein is CATSRDRNGYEQYF. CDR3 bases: TGTGCCACCAGCAGGGACAGGAATGGCTACGAGCAGTACTTC. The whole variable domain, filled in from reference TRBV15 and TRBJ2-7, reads DAMVIQNPRYQVTQFGKPVTLSCSQTLNHNVMYWYQQKSSQAPKLLFHYYDKDFNNEADTPDNFQSRRPNTSFCFLDIRSPGLGDTAMYLCATSRDRNGYEQYFGPGTRLTVT.

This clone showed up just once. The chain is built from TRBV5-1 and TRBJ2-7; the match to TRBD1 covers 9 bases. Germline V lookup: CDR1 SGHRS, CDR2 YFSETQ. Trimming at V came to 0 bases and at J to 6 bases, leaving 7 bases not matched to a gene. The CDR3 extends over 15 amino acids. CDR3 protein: CASSLEGTGRFEQYF. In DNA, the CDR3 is TGCGCCAGCAGCTTGGAAGGGACAGGGAGGTTCGAGCAGTACTTC.

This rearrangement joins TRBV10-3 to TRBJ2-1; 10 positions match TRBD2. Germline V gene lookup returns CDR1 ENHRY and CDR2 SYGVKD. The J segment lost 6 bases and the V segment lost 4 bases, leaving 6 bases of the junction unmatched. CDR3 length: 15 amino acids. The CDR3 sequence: CAISGLAGVGNEQFF. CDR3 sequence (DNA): TGTGCCATCAGTGGGCTAGCGGGAGTAGGCAATGAGCAGTTCTTC.

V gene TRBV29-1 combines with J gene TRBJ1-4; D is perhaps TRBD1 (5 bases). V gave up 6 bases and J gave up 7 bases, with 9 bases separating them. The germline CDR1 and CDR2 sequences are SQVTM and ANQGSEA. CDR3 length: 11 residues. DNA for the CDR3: TGCAGCGTCCCCCAGGGTGAAAAACTGTTTTTT. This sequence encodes CSVPQGEKLFF.

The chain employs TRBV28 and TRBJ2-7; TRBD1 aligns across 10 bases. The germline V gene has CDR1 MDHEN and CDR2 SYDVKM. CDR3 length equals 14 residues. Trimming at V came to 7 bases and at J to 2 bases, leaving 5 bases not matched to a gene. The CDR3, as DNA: TGTGCCAGCAACCGGGACAGGGGAGCCTACGAGCAGTACTTC. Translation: CASNRDRGAYEQYF.

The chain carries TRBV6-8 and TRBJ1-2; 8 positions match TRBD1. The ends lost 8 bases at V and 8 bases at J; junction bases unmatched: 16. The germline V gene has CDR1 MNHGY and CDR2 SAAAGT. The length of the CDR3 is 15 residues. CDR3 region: CASADRGHIWEGYTF. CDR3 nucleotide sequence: TGTGCCAGCGCAGACAGGGGACATATATGGGAGGGCTACACCTTC.

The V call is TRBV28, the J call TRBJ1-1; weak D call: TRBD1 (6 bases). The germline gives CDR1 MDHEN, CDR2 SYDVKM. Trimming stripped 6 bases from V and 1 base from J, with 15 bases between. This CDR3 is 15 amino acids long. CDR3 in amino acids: CASRDRGQRNTEAFF. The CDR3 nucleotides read TGTGCCAGCAGGGATAGGGGACAACGGAACACTGAAGCTTTCTTT.

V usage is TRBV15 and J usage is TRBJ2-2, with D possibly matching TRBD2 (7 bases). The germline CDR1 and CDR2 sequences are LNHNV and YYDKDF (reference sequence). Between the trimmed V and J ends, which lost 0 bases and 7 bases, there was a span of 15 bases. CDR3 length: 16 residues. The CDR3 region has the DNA TGTGCCACCAGCAGAGAACTTGGGGGGGCCCACGGGGAGCTGTTTTTT. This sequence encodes CATSRELGGAHGELFF.

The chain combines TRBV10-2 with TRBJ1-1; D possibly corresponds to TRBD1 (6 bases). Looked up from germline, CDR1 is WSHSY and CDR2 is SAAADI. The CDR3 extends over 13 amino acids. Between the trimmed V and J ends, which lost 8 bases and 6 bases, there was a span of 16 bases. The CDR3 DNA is TGCGCCAGCGCCCGGACAGAGGGGGCTGAAGCTTTCTTT. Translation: CASARTEGAEAFF.

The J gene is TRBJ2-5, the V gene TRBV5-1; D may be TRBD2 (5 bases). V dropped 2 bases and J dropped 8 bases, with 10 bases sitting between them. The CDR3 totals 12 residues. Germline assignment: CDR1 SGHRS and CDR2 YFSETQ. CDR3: CASSLQLDTQYF. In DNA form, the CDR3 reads TGCGCCAGCAGCTTACAACTAGATACCCAGTACTTC. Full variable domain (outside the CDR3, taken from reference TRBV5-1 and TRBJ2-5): KAGVTQTPRYLIKTRGQQVTLSCSPISGHRSVSWYQQTPGQGLQFLFEYFSETQRNKGNFPGRFSGRQFSNSRSEMNVSTLELGDSALYLCASSLQLDTQYFGPGTRLLVL.

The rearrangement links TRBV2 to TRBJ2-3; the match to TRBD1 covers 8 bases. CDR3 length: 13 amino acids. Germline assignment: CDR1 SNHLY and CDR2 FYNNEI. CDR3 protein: CAMTGANTDTQYF. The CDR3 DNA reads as TGTGCAATGACAGGGGCGAACACAGATACGCAGTATTTT.

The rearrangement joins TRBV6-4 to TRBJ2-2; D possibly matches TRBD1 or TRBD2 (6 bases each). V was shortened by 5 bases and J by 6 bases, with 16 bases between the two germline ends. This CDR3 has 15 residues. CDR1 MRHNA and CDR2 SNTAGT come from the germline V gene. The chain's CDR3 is CASSRDGGGPGELFF. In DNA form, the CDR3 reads TGTGCCAGCAGTCGTGATGGAGGGGGACCCGGGGAGCTGTTTTTT.

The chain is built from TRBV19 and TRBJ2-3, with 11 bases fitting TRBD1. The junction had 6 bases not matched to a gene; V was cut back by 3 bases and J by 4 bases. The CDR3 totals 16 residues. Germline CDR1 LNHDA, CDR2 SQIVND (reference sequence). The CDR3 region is CASSIGSGQGADTQYF. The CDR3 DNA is TGTGCCAGTAGTATCGGTTCGGGACAGGGGGCAGATACGCAGTATTTT. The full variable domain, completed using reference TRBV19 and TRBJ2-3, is DGGITQSPKYLFRKEGQNVTLSCEQNLNHDAMYWYRQDPGQGLRLIYYSQIVNDFQKGDIAEGYSVSREKKESFPLTVTSAQKNPTAFYLCASSIGSGQGADTQYFGPGTRLTVL.

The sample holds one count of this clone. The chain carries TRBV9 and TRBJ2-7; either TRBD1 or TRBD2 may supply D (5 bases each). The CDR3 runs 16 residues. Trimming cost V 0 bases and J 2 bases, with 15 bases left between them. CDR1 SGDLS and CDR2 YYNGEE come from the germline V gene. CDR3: CASSVGLGAAPYEQYF. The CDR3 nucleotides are TGTGCCAGCAGCGTAGGTCTCGGGGCCGCCCCCTACGAGCAGTACTTC. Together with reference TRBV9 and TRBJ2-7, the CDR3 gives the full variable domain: DSGVTQTPKHLITATGQRVTLRCSPRSGDLSVYWYQQSLDQGLQFLIQYYNGEERAKGNILERFSAQQFPDLHSELNLSSLELGDSALYFCASSVGLGAAPYEQYFGPGTRLTVT.

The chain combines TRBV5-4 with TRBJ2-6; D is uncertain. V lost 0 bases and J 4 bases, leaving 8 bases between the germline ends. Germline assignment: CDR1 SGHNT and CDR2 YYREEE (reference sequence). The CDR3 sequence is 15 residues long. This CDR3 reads CASSLGGPGANVLTF. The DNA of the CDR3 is TGTGCCAGCAGCTTGGGCGGACCGGGGGCCAACGTCCTGACTTTC.

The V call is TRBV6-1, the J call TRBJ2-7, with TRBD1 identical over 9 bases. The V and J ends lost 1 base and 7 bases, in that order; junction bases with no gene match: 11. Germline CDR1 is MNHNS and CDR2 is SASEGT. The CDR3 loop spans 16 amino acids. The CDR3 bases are TGTGCCAGCAGTGAAGGAGGAGGGACAGGGTGGTGGGAGCAGTACTTC. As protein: CASSEGGGTGWWEQYF.

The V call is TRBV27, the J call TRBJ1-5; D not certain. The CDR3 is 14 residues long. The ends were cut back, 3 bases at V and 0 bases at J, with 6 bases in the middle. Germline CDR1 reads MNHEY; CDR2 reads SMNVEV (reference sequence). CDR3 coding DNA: TGTGCCAGCAGTTTCGAACCTAGCAATCAGCCCCAGCATTTT. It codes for CASSFEPSNQPQHF.

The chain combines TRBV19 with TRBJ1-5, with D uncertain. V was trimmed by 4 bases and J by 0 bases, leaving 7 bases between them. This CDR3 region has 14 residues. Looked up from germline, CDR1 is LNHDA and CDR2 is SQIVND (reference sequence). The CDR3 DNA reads TGTGCCAGTAGTAAAGGATATAGCAATCAGCCCCAGCATTTT. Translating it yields CASSKGYSNQPQHF. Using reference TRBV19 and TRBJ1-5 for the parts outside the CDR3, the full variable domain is DGGITQSPKYLFRKEGQNVTLSCEQNLNHDAMYWYRQDPGQGLRLIYYSQIVNDFQKGDIAEGYSVSREKKESFPLTVTSAQKNPTAFYLCASSKGYSNQPQHFGDGTRLSIL.

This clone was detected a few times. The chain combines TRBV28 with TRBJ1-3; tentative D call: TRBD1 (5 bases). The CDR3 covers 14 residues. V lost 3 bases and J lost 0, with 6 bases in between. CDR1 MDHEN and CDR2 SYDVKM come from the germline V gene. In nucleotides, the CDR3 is TGTGCCAGCAGTTTGGGGGGCTCTGGAAACACCATATATTTT. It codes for CASSLGGSGNTIYF.